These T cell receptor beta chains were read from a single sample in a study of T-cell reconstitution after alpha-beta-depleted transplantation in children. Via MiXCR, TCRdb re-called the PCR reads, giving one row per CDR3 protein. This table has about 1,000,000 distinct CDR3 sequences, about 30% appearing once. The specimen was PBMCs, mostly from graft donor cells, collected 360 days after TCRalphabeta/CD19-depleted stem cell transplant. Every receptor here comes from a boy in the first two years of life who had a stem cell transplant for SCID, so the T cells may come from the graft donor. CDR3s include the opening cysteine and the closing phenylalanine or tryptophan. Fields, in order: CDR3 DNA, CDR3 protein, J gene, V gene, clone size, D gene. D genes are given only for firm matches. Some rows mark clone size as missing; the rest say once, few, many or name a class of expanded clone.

TGTGCCAGCAGTTGGGGTCGGGGTTACTATGGCTACACCTTC,CASSWGRGYYGYTF,TRBJ1-2,TRBV6-5,NA,NA
TGTGCCACCAGCAGGACCTTGAGACAGGGGGCATTTGGTTCACCCCTCCACTTT,CATSRTLRQGAFGSPLHF,TRBJ1-6,TRBV15,NA,TRBD1
TGCAGTGCTAGTTTGTCTAGATCTAGCACAGATACGCAGTATTTT,CSASLSRSSTDTQYF,TRBJ2-3,TRBV20-1,NA,NA
TGTGCCAGCAGTTACCCCAGCGGGAGCGGCCACAATGAGCAGTTCTTC,CASSYPSGSGHNEQFF,TRBJ2-1,TRBV6-5,few,TRBD2
TGTGCCAGCAGCTCAAGCGGGGGGGCAAACAATGAGCAGTTCTTC,CASSSSGGANNEQFF,TRBJ2-1,TRBV9,NA,TRBD2
TGTGCCAGCAGTTTGCGGCTAGCGGGCTACGAGCAGTACTTC,CASSLRLAGYEQYF,TRBJ2-7,TRBV27,many,TRBD2
TGTGCCACCACTGTTTCGGGTACCCAACCGCAGTATTTT,CATTVSGTQPQYF,TRBJ2-3,TRBV12-3/TRBV12-4,few,NA
TGCAGTGCTAGAGAAGCGGACTACGAGCAGTACTTC,CSAREADYEQYF,TRBJ2-7,TRBV20-1,NA,NA
TGTGCCAGCAGACGTCAGGTGACCACTGAGCAGTTCTTC,CASRRQVTTEQFF,TRBJ2-1,TRBV12-3/TRBV12-4,few,NA
TGTGCCTGGAGTGTAGGGAATGAGCAGTTCTTC,CAWSVGNEQFF,TRBJ2-1,TRBV30,NA,NA
TGCGCCAGCAGCATCCGGACTCTCTCCTACGAGCAGTACTTC,CASSIRTLSYEQYF,TRBJ2-7,TRBV5-1,many,NA
TGTGCCAGCAGCCAAGAGCGGCGGACTAGCGGGGGACTTGAGCAGTTCTTC,CASSQERRTSGGLEQFF,TRBJ2-1,TRBV4-2,few,TRBD2
TGTGCCAGCAGCTTTGGCGCCGCCGCAGATACGCAGTATTTT,CASSFGAAADTQYF,TRBJ2-3,TRBV5-8,few,NA
TGTGCCAGCTCACCAGGGACTCACGACGCATCGGAGACCCAGTACTTC,CASSPGTHDASETQYF,TRBJ2-5,TRBV7-3,once,NA
TGTGCCAGCAGGCCACTAGCGGGGACCGGGGAGCTGTTTTTT,CASRPLAGTGELFF,TRBJ2-2,TRBV21-1,many,NA
TGCAGTGCTGACGGACAGGGTGGCACTGAAGCTTTCTTT,CSADGQGGTEAFF,TRBJ1-1,TRBV20-1,NA,TRBD1
TGTGCCAGCAGCTTAGTTTGGTACGTGCCCTACAATGAGCAGTTCTTC,CASSLVWYVPYNEQFF,TRBJ2-1,TRBV7-8,NA,NA